Below are 10 T cell receptor beta chains sequenced from a single sample in a study of OX40 agonist ivuxolimab in advanced cancers. TCRdb's table, derived via immunoSEQ multiplex PCR, lists solely in-frame clones and lacks some. The table shows 65,000 to 85,000 clones, with around 86% occurring only once. The sample in question was CD4+ or CD8+ T cells sorted from blood, obtained in a trial of the OX40 agonist ivuxolimab. Every receptor here comes from an adult with an advanced solid tumor such as melanoma, head and neck, liver or kidney cancer.

The gene calls are TRBV27 and TRBJ1-2; maybe TRBD1 (6 bases). The CDR3 contains 15 residues. Trimming removed 5 bases at V and 6 bases at J, with 19 bases between. The germline V gene has CDR1 MNHEY and CDR2 SMNVEV (reference sequence). The CDR3 DNA reads TGTGCCAGCAGTAAACAGGGAAGTGAGGGCGATGGCTACACCTTC. This translates into CASSKQGSEGDGYTF.

This chain links TRBV28 with TRBJ1-2; D remains ambiguous. V was trimmed by 3 bases and J by 5 bases, leaving 16 bases between them. Germline CDR1 and CDR2: MDHEN and SYDVKM. This CDR3 region has 15 residues. This CDR3 is CASSLGIPKVYGYTF. CDR3 in DNA: TGTGCCAGCAGTTTGGGGATCCCAAAGGTGTATGGCTACACCTTC.

The chain employs TRBV9 and TRBJ1-2; 7 nucleotides align to TRBD1. CDR3 length: 15 residues. Trimming at V came to 0 bases and at J to 7 bases, leaving 9 bases not matched to a gene. Per germline, CDR1 SGDLS and CDR2 YYNGEE. The chain's CDR3 is CASSVDRAGGRGYTF. As DNA, the CDR3 is TGTGCCAGCAGCGTAGACCGTGCAGGGGGACGTGGCTACACCTTC.

This chain joins TRBV19 and TRBJ2-3; TRBD2 matches at 14 bases. After removal of 6 bases from V and 4 bases from J, the junction contained 9 bases not matched to a gene. CDR1 and CDR2 (germline): LNHDA, SQIVND (reference sequence). The CDR3 loop spans 17 amino acids. Here the CDR3 DNA reads TGTGCCAGTAGAGGGACTAGCGGGAGAGACGGCGCAGATACGCAGTATTTT. Amino acid sequence: CASRGTSGRDGADTQYF.

J is TRBJ1-2 and V is TRBV6-5, with no clear D. CDR3 length: 14 amino acids. V was pared by 5 bases and J by 1 base, with 11 bases between. Germline loops: CDR1 MNHEY, CDR2 SVGAGI. CDR3 DNA: TGTGCCAGCAGTACCCCCACTAGTAACTATGGCTACACCTTC. Amino acids: CASSTPTSNYGYTF.

The J gene is TRBJ2-2, the V gene TRBV30; D not certain. V was trimmed by 5 bases and J by 5 bases, leaving 15 bases between them. Germline loops: CDR1 GTSNPN, CDR2 SVGIG (reference sequence). The CDR3 is 14 residues long. The DNA for the CDR3 is TGTGCCTGGGGGCGCCTCACGGAAACCGGGGAGCTGTTTTTT. Its translation: CAWGRLTETGELFF. The whole variable domain, remainder taken from reference TRBV30 and TRBJ2-2, is SQTIHQWPATLVQPVGSPLSLECTVEGTSNPNLYWYRQAAGRGLQLLFYSVGIGQISSEVPQNLSASRPQDRQFILSSKKLLLSDSGFYLCAWGRLTETGELFFGEGSRLTVL.

The V and J genes are TRBV29-1 and TRBJ2-7, with TRBD2 identical over 10 bases. V dropped 2 bases and J dropped 4; count of bases not matched to a gene: 2. The germline CDR1 and CDR2 sequences are SQVTM and ANQGSEA. There are 13 residues in the CDR3. CDR3 nucleotide sequence: TGCAGCGTTGAAACTAGCGGGAAGTACGAGCAGTACTTC. Protein product: CSVETSGKYEQYF.

The chain combines TRBV7-2 with TRBJ2-1; the match to TRBD1 covers 7 bases. Losses at the gene ends were 2 bases for V and 0 bases for J; bases not matched to a gene: 4. Germline V gene lookup returns CDR1 SGHTA and CDR2 FQGNSA. The CDR3 spans 16 residues. The CDR3 coding sequence is TGTGCCAGCAGCTTAACCCGGGACAGCTCCTACAATGAGCAGTTCTTC. This encodes CASSLTRDSSYNEQFF.

The rearrangement uses TRBV4-1 and TRBJ1-2; no reliable D call. This CDR3 is 17 amino acids long. V dropped 0 bases and J dropped 8 bases, with 22 bases sitting between them. Germline V gene sequence: CDR1 MGHRA, CDR2 YSYEKL. The CDR3 loop reads CASSQEKDVPFRGGYTF. As DNA, the CDR3 is TGCGCCAGCAGCCAAGAGAAGGACGTCCCCTTTCGTGGGGGCTACACCTTC.

The chain employs TRBV19 and TRBJ1-2, with a weak D call TRBD1 (5 bases). Germline V lookup: CDR1 LNHDA, CDR2 SQIVND (reference sequence). V was shortened by 4 bases and J by 3 bases, with 12 bases between the two germline ends. The CDR3 length is 14 residues. CDR3 in DNA: TGTGCCAGTAGTACCCCCGGGGGGGACTATGGCTACACCTTC. This translates into CASSTPGGDYGYTF. The full variable domain, with the rest looked up from reference TRBV19 and TRBJ1-2, is DGGITQSPKYLFRKEGQNVTLSCEQNLNHDAMYWYRQDPGQGLRLIYYSQIVNDFQKGDIAEGYSVSREKKESFPLTVTSAQKNPTAFYLCASSTPGGDYGYTFGSGTRLTVV.